The 29 T cell receptor beta chains listed next were all sequenced from one sample in a study of T cells in Graves' hyperthyroidism and ophthalmopathy. It was RNA transcripts that yielded the amplified TCR beta CDR3 regions. First-round RT-PCR of the TCR CDR3 relied on the HTBI primer set. One entry per CDR3 protein results from TCRdb running MiXCR on the multiplex PCR reads. The table has roughly 380,000 distinct CDR3 sequences, approximately 20% seen once. The sample consisted of blood. All receptors come from a woman under 30 with Graves' hyperthyroidism.

Ten or more counts support this clonotype. The chain employs TRBV20-1 and TRBJ1-1; no firm D call. This CDR3 region has 18 residues. V was cut by 6 bases and J by 0 bases, with 26 bases left in between. Germline V gene lookup returns CDR1 DFQATT and CDR2 SNEGSKA (reference sequence). The CDR3 reads CSALVGRISRIMNTEAFF. The CDR3, as DNA: TGCAGTGCCCTCGTCGGTCGCATCTCGCGGATAATGAACACTGAAGCTTTCTTT.

In its sample, this clonotype was seen many times. This rearrangement joins TRBV9 to TRBJ1-5; D gene unclear. V gave up 2 bases and J gave up 1 base, with 7 bases separating them. The V gene's germline CDR1 is SGDLS and CDR2 YYNGEE. The CDR3 runs 14 residues. The CDR3 reads CASSVSPSNQPQHF. The CDR3 coding sequence is TGTGCCAGCAGCGTTTCGCCCAGCAATCAGCCCCAGCATTTT.

This clonotype was detected ten times or more. The genes are TRBV30 and TRBJ1-2, with a possible D match to TRBD1 (6 bases). This CDR3 contains 14 residues. The germline V gene encodes CDR1 GTSNPN and CDR2 SVGIG (reference sequence). The V end lost 2 bases, the J end lost 6 bases, and 16 bases lay between the germline ends. The CDR3, as DNA: TGTGCCTGGAGTCCGAACCAGGGGCTCGATGGCTACACCTTC. It encodes CAWSPNQGLDGYTF.

In its sample, this clonotype was seen many times. Here the CDR3 DNA reads TGTGCCACCAGTTTGGGCAGGAACACTGAAGCTTTCTTT. Its translation is CATSLGRNTEAFF. The chain links TRBV24-1 to TRBJ1-1; D ambiguous. The CDR3 is made up of 13 amino acids. V lost 6 bases and J 1 base, leaving 8 bases between the germline ends. Germline V gene lookup returns CDR1 KGHDR and CDR2 SFDVKD.

As to this clonotype: A read error may be the cause here, since a much bigger clone is one base away. V gene TRBV7-9 combines with J gene TRBJ1-1; D is unclear. The CDR3 loop spans 15 amino acids. Germline CDR1 SEHNR, CDR2 FQNEAQ (reference sequence). The CDR3 nucleotides are TGTGCCAGCAGCTTAGCGAGCGGGAAGAGCACTGAATCTTTCTTT. Its protein is CASSLASGKSTESFF.

There are many counts of this clonotype. V gene TRBV30 combines with J gene TRBJ1-3; D gene ambiguous. Germline lookup yields CDR1 GTSNPN and CDR2 SVGIG (reference sequence). The length of the CDR3 is 12 residues. Trimming left V 0 bases short and J 4 bases short, with 4 bases between. The CDR3 sequence: CAWSVSGNTIYF. DNA for the CDR3: TGTGCCTGGAGTGTCTCGGGAAACACCATATATTTT.

Concerning this clonotype itself: The CDR3 does not end in the conserved phenylalanine or tryptophan, so this is likely a read error. The chain has TRBV11-2 and TRBJ1-2, with 9 positions matching TRBD1. Trimming cost V 8 bases and J 7 bases; bases outside gene matches: 8. The CDR3 runs 13 residues. Germline assignment: CDR1 SGHAT and CDR2 FQNNGV. The CDR3 loop reads CASRLGQGTGYTV. The CDR3 nucleotides are TGTGCCAGCCGCCTTGGACAGGGGACTGGCTACACCGTC.

This clonotype was observed many times. The chain is built from TRBV5-4 and TRBJ2-7; D possibly corresponds to TRBD1 (6 bases). This CDR3 has 15 amino acids. The V gene's germline CDR1 is SGHNT and CDR2 YYREEE (reference sequence). Trimming took 0 bases from V and 6 from J, leaving 16 bases between them. The CDR3 region is CASSLGRLGAGEQYF. In DNA, the CDR3 is TGTGCCAGCAGCTTGGGTCGGCTGGGGGCGGGCGAGCAGTACTTC.

This clonotype was seen repeatedly, ten times or more. The gene calls are TRBV6-5 and TRBJ1-1; D is ambiguous. V shed 6 bases and J shed 5 bases, with 19 bases lying between them. The germline V gene encodes CDR1 MNHEY and CDR2 SVGAGI. The CDR3 is 15 residues long. CDR3 protein: CASRMGGVRATEAFF. The CDR3 DNA reads as TGTGCCAGCAGAATGGGCGGGGTACGCGCGACTGAAGCTTTCTTT.

This clonotype was seen at least ten times. The chain carries TRBV25-1 and TRBJ2-5; a possible D gene is TRBD2 (6 bases). This CDR3 region has 15 residues. The V gene's germline CDR1 is MGHDK and CDR2 SYGVNS. V dropped 1 base and J dropped 4 bases, with 13 bases sitting between them. The CDR3 reads CASSELMGGGETQYF. CDR3 in DNA: TGTGCCAGCAGTGAATTAATGGGAGGCGGAGAGACCCAGTACTTC.

This clonotype was counted many times. The chain recombines TRBV20-1 with TRBJ2-7, with TRBD2 matching 8 bases. CDR3 length: 15 amino acids. Losses at the gene ends were 5 bases for V and 0 bases for J; bases not matched to a gene: 9. The germline V gene encodes CDR1 DFQATT and CDR2 SNEGSKA (reference sequence). The CDR3 here is CSAVPLAGGSYEQYF. The CDR3 DNA follows: TGCAGTGCTGTCCCCCTAGCGGGTGGCTCCTACGAGCAGTACTTC.

This clonotype showed up just a few times. The DNA for the CDR3 is TGTGCCAGCAGCCGACCTAGCGGGGTGGATGGCTACACCTTC. As protein: CASSRPSGVDGYTF. V usage is TRBV3-1 and J usage is TRBJ1-2, with D unclear. CDR1 LGHDT and CDR2 YNNKEL come from the germline V gene (reference sequence). Trimming stripped 4 bases from V and 6 bases from J, with 15 bases between. This CDR3 comprises 14 residues.

This clonotype was seen ten or more times. V is TRBV24-1 and J is TRBJ1-5; the D gene is possibly TRBD1 (6 bases). The V and J ends lost 3 bases and 2 bases respectively, with 7 bases between them. Per germline, CDR1 KGHDR and CDR2 SFDVKD. CDR3 length equals 14 residues. For the CDR3, the DNA is TGTGCCACCAGTGATGCAGGGGGCAATCAGCCCCAGCATTTT. As protein: CATSDAGGNQPQHF.

This clonotype was recorded a few times. The chain links TRBV5-1 to TRBJ2-5; 12 nucleotides match TRBD2. V lost 4 bases, J lost 4 bases, and 5 bases stayed unmatched. CDR1 SGHRS and CDR2 YFSETQ come from the germline V gene. This CDR3 is 15 amino acids long. In nucleotides, the CDR3 is TGCGCCAGCAGCATGACTAGCGGGGGCCCAGAGACCCAGTACTTC. Translating it yields CASSMTSGGPETQYF. The full variable domain, completed using reference TRBV5-1 and TRBJ2-5, is KAGVTQTPRYLIKTRGQQVTLSCSPISGHRSVSWYQQTPGQGLQFLFEYFSETQRNKGNFPGRFSGRQFSNSRSEMNVSTLELGDSALYLCASSMTSGGPETQYFGPGTRLLVL.

This chain connects TRBV2 to TRBJ1-2; D is ambiguous. There are 12 residues in the CDR3. CDR1 is SNHLY and CDR2 is FYNNEI in the germline V gene. V lost 6 bases and J lost 4, with 9 bases in between. This chain's CDR3 is CASRNRVYGYTF. The CDR3 coding sequence is TGTGCCAGCAGAAACAGAGTCTATGGCTACACCTTC.

This clonotype occurred many times. V gene TRBV2 combines with J gene TRBJ2-5; 8 bases map to TRBD2. The CDR3 runs to 14 residues. Germline trimming cut 7 bases from V and 1 base from J; bases unmatched to any gene: 5. CDR1 SNHLY and CDR2 FYNNEI come from the germline V gene. The CDR3 loop reads CASNTGTSQETQYF. CDR3 nucleotide sequence: TGTGCCAGCAACACCGGGACTAGCCAAGAGACCCAGTACTTC.

To note about this clonotype: This may be a read error, as it is one base from a much larger clone. The rearrangement links TRBV5-4 to TRBJ1-2, with D perhaps TRBD1 (6 bases). The CDR3 spans 13 residues. Germline V gene data show CDR1 as SGHNT and CDR2 as YYREEE (reference sequence). Trimming took off 2 bases at V and 8 bases at J, with 13 bases between the two ends. The CDR3 is CASSLGGPEGYTF. The CDR3 DNA reads as TGTGCCAGCAGCTTAGGGGGGCCCGAGGGCTACACCTTC. Combining the CDR3 with reference TRBV5-4 and TRBJ1-2 gives the whole variable domain ETGVTQSPTHLIKTRGQQVTLRCSSQSGHNTVSWYQQALGQGPQFIFQYYREEENGRGNFPPRFSGLQFPNYSSELNVNALELDDSALYLCASSLGGPEGYTFGSGTRLTVV.

This clonotype was counted at least ten times. This chain links TRBV5-1 with TRBJ1-5, with D perhaps matching TRBD1 (5 bases). Germline CDR1 reads SGHRS; CDR2 reads YFSETQ. This CDR3 has 15 amino acids. V was clipped by 4 bases and J by 4 bases, with 15 bases between them. This CDR3 reads CASSLSGTVNQPQHF. In DNA, the CDR3 is TGCGCCAGCAGCCTTTCCGGGACTGTAAATCAGCCCCAGCATTTT.

This clonotype was seen repeatedly, ten times or more. The chain has TRBV3-1 and TRBJ1-2; D gene unclear. Germline-derived CDR1 and CDR2 are LGHDT and YNNKEL (reference sequence). This CDR3 region has 14 residues. The germline V and J ends were trimmed by 0 bases and 8 bases, with 13 bases remaining between them. The CDR3 sequence: CASSQDRGAGGYTF. As DNA, the CDR3 is TGTGCCAGCAGCCAAGATCGGGGAGCTGGAGGCTACACCTTC. The variable domain in full, with the rest retrieved from reference TRBV3-1 and TRBJ1-2, is DTAVSQTPKYLVTQMGNDKSIKCEQNLGHDTMYWYKQDSKKFLKIMFSYNNKELIINETVPNRFSPKSPDKAHLNLHINSLELGDSAVYFCASSQDRGAGGYTFGSGTRLTVV.

This clonotype was found many times. V is TRBV11-2 and J is TRBJ1-2, with D tentatively TRBD1 (6 bases). Germline CDR1 and CDR2: SGHAT and FQNNGV. This CDR3 is built from 15 residues. With 3 bases removed from V and 7 bases from J, the gap between germline ends came to 18 bases. The DNA for the CDR3 is TGTGCCAGCAGCTTCACCCGATCAGGGGCCGGTGGCTACACCTTC. Its protein is CASSFTRSGAGGYTF.

This clonotype showed up many times. V usage is TRBV10-3 and J usage is TRBJ1-1; D is unresolved. Trimming took 0 bases from V and 9 from J, leaving 14 bases between them. The CDR3 sequence is 14 residues long. CDR1 is ENHRY and CDR2 is SYGVKD in the germline V gene. In DNA, the CDR3 is TGTGCCATCAGTGAGTCGGGCGGGAACATTCAAGCTTTCTTT. Protein sequence: CAISESGGNIQAFF.

This clonotype was seen at least ten times. J is TRBJ2-7 and V is TRBV7-8, with 8 bases matching TRBD1. Looked up from germline, CDR1 is SGHVS and CDR2 is FQNEAQ. V lost 5 bases to trimming and J lost 3 bases; unmatched junction nucleotides: 6. The CDR3 sequence is 14 residues long. The CDR3 spells CASSATGAGYEQYF. In nucleotides, the CDR3 is TGTGCCAGCAGCGCGACAGGGGCAGGCTACGAGCAGTACTTC.

This clonotype has a handful of counts. A much larger clone sits a single nucleotide away, making a read error possible. CDR3 in DNA: TGTGCCAGCAGCCACTCAGCGGGGGACAAAGAGATCCAGTACTTC. This encodes CASSHSAGDKEIQYF. The V gene is TRBV3-1, the J gene TRBJ2-5; 8 nucleotides align to TRBD2. CDR3 size: 15 residues. CDR1 and CDR2 from the germline V gene are LGHDT and YNNKEL (reference sequence).

This clonotype was observed many times. The gene calls are TRBV2 and TRBJ2-5; 8 bases agree with TRBD2. This CDR3 is 14 amino acids long. The ends lost 7 bases at V and 1 base at J; junction bases unmatched: 5. CDR1 and CDR2 (germline): SNHLY, FYNNEI. Written as DNA, the CDR3 is TGTGCCAGCACCAAGCGGGAGTTCCAAGAGACCCAGTACTTC. This sequence encodes CASTKREFQETQYF.

This clonotype appeared many times. This chain joins TRBV11-2 and TRBJ1-1; possibly TRBD1 for D (6 bases). Trimming shortened V by 0 bases and J by 1 base, and 12 bases separated the two germline ends. The CDR3 has 16 amino acids. The germline V gene has CDR1 SGHAT and CDR2 FQNNGV. The CDR3 sequence is CASSLELGGANTEAFF. The DNA of the CDR3 is TGTGCCAGCAGCTTAGAGTTGGGGGGGGCGAACACTGAAGCTTTCTTT. Looking up the rest from reference TRBV11-2 and TRBJ1-1 gives the full variable domain: EAGVAQSPRYKIIEKRQSVAFWCNPISGHATLYWYQQILGQGPKLLIQFQNNGVVDDSQLPKDRFSAERLKGVDSTLKIQPAKLEDSAVYLCASSLELGGANTEAFFGQGTRLTVV.

This clonotype has a count of ten or more. This chain joins TRBV15 and TRBJ2-2; D unclear. The V gene lost 5 bases and the J gene lost 1 base, with 14 bases spanning the gap. The CDR3 covers 16 residues. Germline CDR1 is LNHNV and CDR2 is YYDKDF (reference sequence). The CDR3 spells CATSDALRQNTGELFF. The CDR3 DNA is TGTGCCACCAGCGATGCACTCCGGCAGAACACCGGGGAGCTGTTTTTT.

Notes on this clonotype: This clone may be a read error of a much larger clone one base away. This sequence joins TRBV5-1 and TRBJ2-7; 9 nucleotides agree with TRBD2. This CDR3 spans 14 amino acids. Germline assignment: CDR1 SGHRS and CDR2 YFSETQ. Unmatched junction bases numbered 5, after V lost 4 bases and J lost 3 bases. DNA for the CDR3: TGCGCCAGCAGCCCCGGGACTAGCCTCTACGAGCAGTACTTC. Amino acid sequence: CASSPGTSLYEQYF. Using reference TRBV5-1 and TRBJ2-7 for the parts outside the CDR3, the full variable domain is KAGVTQTPRYLIKTRGQQVTLSCSPISGHRSVSWYQQTPGQGLQFLFEYFSETQRNKGNFPGRFSGRQFSNSRSEMNVSTLELGDSALYLCASSPGTSLYEQYFGPGTRLTVT.

This clonotype was seen many times. The rearrangement joins TRBV29-1 to TRBJ1-2; TRBD1 matches at 9 bases. This CDR3 has 14 amino acids. CDR1 and CDR2 from the germline V gene are SQVTM and ANQGSEA. The junction had 8 bases not matched to a gene; V was cut back by 5 bases and J by 4 bases. The DNA of the CDR3 is TGCAGCGTTAGACCGGGACAGGGACCCTATGGCTACACCTTC. Amino acids: CSVRPGQGPYGYTF.

J is TRBJ2-5 and V is TRBV20-1, with D possibly matching TRBD1 (5 bases). CDR1 DFQATT and CDR2 SNEGSKA come from the germline V gene (reference sequence). Deletions cut 6 bases from V and 5 bases from J, with 10 bases between. The CDR3 spans 11 residues. For the CDR3, the DNA is TGCAGTGCAGGACATCGGGAGACCCAGTACTTC. Protein sequence: CSAGHRETQYF.